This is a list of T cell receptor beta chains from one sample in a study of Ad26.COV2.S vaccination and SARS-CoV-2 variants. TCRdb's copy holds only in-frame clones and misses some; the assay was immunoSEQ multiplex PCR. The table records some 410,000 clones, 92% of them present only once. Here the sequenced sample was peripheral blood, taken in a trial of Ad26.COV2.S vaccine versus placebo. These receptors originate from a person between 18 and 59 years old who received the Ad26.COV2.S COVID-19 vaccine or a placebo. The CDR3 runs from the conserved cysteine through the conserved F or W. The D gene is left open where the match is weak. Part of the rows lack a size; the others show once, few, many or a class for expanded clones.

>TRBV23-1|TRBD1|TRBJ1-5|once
CASRDESTGGGNQPQHF
TGCGCCAGCAGGGACGAATCGACAGGGGGTGGCAATCAGCCCCAGCATTTT
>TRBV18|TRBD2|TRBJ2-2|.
CASSPGLAVNTGELFF
TGTGCCAGCTCACCAGGGCTAGCGGTGAACACCGGGGAGCTGTTTTTT
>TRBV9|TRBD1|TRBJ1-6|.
CASSVGTGESPLHF
TGTGCCAGCAGCGTAGGGACAGGGGAATCACCCCTCCACTTT
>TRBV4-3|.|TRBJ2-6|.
CASSQDWGLGANVLTF
TGCGCCAGCAGCCAAGATTGGGGGTTAGGGGCCAACGTCCTGACTTTC
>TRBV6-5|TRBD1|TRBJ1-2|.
CASSQRQGHSTF
TGTGCCAGCAGTCAACGACAGGGGCATTCAACCTTC
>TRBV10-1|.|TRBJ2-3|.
CASNAVARGDTDTQYF
TGCGCCAGCAATGCGGTAGCCAGAGGGGACACAGATACGCAGTATTTT
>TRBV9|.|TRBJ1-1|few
CASSANIGNTEAFF
TGTGCCAGCAGCGCCAACATTGGGAACACTGAAGCTTTCTTT
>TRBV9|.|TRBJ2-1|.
CASSVVETAPKQFF
TGTGCCAGCAGCGTAGTGGAGACAGCCCCAAAGCAGTTCTTC
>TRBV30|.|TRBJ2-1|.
CAWGAALGGSYNEQFF
TGTGCCTGGGGGGCCGCCCTGGGGGGCTCCTACAATGAGCAGTTCTTC
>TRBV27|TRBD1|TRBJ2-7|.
CASSTYPGTGGYEQYF
TGTGCCAGCAGTACCTACCCCGGGACAGGGGGCTACGAGCAGTACTTC
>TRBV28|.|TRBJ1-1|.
CASSPRIRFLNTEAFF
TGTGCCAGCAGCCCCCGAATTCGGTTTTTGAACACTGAAGCTTTCTTT
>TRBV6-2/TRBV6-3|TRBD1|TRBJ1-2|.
CASSLDRVYGYTF
TGTGCCAGCAGTCTGGACAGGGTCTATGGCTACACCTTC
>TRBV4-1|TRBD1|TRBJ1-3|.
CASSQDRGLRNTIYF
TGCGCCAGCAGCCAAGACAGGGGGCTGAGAAACACCATATATTTT
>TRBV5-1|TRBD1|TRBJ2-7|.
CASSTSPGTGIHEQYF
TGCGCCAGCAGTACGAGCCCCGGGACAGGTATCCACGAGCAGTACTTC
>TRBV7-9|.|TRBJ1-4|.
CASSLIIGQTEKLFF
TGTGCCAGCAGCTTAATTATAGGACAGACCGAAAAACTGTTTTTT
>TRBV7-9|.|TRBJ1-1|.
CASRNLRDTEAFF
TGTGCCAGCAGGAACCTTCGGGACACTGAAGCTTTCTTT
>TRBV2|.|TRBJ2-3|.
CASSEAGGPTDTQYF
TGTGCCAGCAGTGAAGCGGGGGGGCCCACAGATACGCAGTATTTT
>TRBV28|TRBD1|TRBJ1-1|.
CASSLTGGITEAFF
TGTGCCAGCAGTTTGACAGGGGGTATCACTGAAGCTTTCTTT
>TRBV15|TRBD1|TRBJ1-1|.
CATSLRTGLNTEAFF
TGTGCCACCAGCCTGCGGACAGGATTGAACACTGAAGCTTTCTTT
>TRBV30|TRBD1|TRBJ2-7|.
CAWTKGDRSYEQYF
TGTGCCTGGACTAAGGGGGACAGATCCTACGAGCAGTACTTC
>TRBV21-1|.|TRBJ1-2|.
CASSKAQQRPDGYTF
TGTGCCAGCAGCAAAGCCCAGCAGAGACCGGATGGCTACACCTTC
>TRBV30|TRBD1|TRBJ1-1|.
CAWRRLTTGAEAFF
TGTGCCTGGAGACGCCTAACGACAGGGGCTGAAGCTTTCTTT
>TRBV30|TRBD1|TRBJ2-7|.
CAWSVSEGAVEQYF
TGTGCCTGGAGTGTTTCAGAGGGGGCTGTGGAGCAGTACTTC
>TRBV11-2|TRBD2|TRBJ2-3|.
CASSAPGLAKSDTDTQYF
TGTGCCAGCAGCGCCCCGGGACTAGCGAAGTCGGACACAGATACGCAGTATTTT
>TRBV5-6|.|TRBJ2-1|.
CASSLIGWPGSNEQFF
TGTGCCAGCAGCTTGATCGGGTGGCCGGGAAGCAATGAGCAGTTCTTC
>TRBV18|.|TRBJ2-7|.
CASSPPSVGEQYF
TGTGCCAGCTCACCACCGTCTGTTGGCGAGCAGTACTTC
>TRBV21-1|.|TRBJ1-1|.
CASSKFDRRGEVCTEAFF
TGTGCCAGCAGCAAATTCGATCGAAGGGGCGAGGTTTGCACTGAAGCTTTCTTT
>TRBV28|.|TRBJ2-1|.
CASSYYRNEQFF
TGTGCCAGCAGTTATTACCGTAATGAGCAGTTCTTC
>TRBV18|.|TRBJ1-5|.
CASSPSADSNQPQHF
TGTGCCAGCTCACCTTCGGCCGATAGCAATCAGCCCCAGCATTTT
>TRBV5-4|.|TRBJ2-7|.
CASSGGSDGQYF
TGTGCCAGCAGCGGGGGGAGTGACGGGCAGTACTTC
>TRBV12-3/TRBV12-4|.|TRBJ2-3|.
CASSSRDTQYF
TGTGCCAGCAGCTCTAGAGATACGCAGTATTTT
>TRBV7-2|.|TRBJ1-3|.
CASSLGQSSGNTIYF
TGTGCCAGCAGCTTAGGACAGAGCTCTGGAAACACCATATATTTT
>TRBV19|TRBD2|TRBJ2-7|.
CASGFLPGVAGSSYEQYF
TGTGCCAGTGGATTCCTACCCGGGGTAGCGGGGAGCTCCTACGAGCAGTACTTC
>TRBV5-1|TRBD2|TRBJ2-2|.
CASSLSSGYTGELFF
TGCGCCAGCAGCTTGTCTAGCGGATACACCGGGGAGCTGTTTTTT
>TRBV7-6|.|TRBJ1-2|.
CASSPISTGSDGYTF
TGTGCCAGCAGCCCGATTAGTACAGGGAGTGATGGCTACACCTTC
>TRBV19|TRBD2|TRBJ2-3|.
CASSRLAGTDTQYF
TGTGCCAGTAGTAGACTAGCGGGGACAGATACGCAGTATTTT
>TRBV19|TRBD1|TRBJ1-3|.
CASSTINRGSTGNTIYF
TGTGCCAGTAGTACAATCAACAGGGGGAGCACTGGAAACACCATATATTTT